The T cell receptor (beta chain) under discussion was sequenced for a study of cytomegalovirus exposure and HLA in healthy donors. To note about this clone: Its antigen is undetermined.

The PCR made use of 60 Vbeta and 13 Jbeta primers. Authors' methods: Later, 65 million to 90 million unique TCR beta chains were counted in an analysis, and some 10 million of them were shared. Sequenced by immunoSEQ multiplex PCR; TCRdb stores in-frame clones only, minus some. From that table come the V and J calls and clone size; the DNA was used to work out D and trimming. Of about 110,000 clones in the sample, around 76% were seen once. The germline CDR1 and CDR2 sequences are MNHEY and SMNVEV (reference sequence). With 1 base removed from V and 7 bases from J, the gap between germline ends came to 14 bases. The CDR3 is 14 residues long. Study-wide results and limits: TCR beta chains numbering under 200 were designated cytomegalovirus-associated.

The sequence came from a man aged 25 to 45 in good health and CMV-seropositive. Sequenced material: PBMCs. The V gene is TRBV27, the J gene TRBJ2-7, with D possibly matching TRBD2 (7 bases). DNA of the CDR3: TGTGCCAGCAGTTTATTAGGGGGGGCGGAAGAGCAGTACTTC. Its translation: CASSLLGGAEEQYF.